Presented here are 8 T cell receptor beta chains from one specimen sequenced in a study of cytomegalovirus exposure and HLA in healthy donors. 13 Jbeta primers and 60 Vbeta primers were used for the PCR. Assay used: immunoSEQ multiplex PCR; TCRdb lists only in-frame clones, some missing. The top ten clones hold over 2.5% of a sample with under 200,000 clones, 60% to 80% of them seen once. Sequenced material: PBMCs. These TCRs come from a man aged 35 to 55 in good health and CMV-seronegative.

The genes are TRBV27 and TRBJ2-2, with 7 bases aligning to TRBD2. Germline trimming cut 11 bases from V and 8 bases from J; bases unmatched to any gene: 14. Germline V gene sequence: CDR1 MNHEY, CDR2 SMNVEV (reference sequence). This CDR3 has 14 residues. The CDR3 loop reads CAVGFREGLGELFF. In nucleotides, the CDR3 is TGTGCCGTAGGTTTTAGGGAGGGCCTGGGGGAGCTGTTTTTT.

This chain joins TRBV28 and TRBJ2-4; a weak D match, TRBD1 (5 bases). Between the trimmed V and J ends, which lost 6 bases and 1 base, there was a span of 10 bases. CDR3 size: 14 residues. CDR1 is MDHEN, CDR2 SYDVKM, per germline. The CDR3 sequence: CASSLRVAKNIQYF. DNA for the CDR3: TGTGCCAGCAGCCTCAGGGTCGCCAAAAACATTCAGTACTTC.

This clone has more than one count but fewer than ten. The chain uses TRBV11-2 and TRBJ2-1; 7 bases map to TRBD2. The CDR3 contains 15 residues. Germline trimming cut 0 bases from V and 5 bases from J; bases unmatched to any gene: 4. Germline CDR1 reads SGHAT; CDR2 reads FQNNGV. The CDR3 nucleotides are TGTGCCAGCAGCTTAGACAGCGGGGTCAACAATGAGCAGTTCTTC. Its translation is CASSLDSGVNNEQFF.

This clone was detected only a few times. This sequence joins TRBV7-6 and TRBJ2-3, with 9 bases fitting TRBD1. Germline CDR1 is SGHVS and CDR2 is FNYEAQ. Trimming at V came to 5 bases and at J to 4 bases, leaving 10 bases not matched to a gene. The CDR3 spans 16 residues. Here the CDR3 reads CASSQGQGGLSDTQYF. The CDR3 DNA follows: TGTGCCAGCAGCCAGGGACAGGGTGGACTCTCAGATACGCAGTATTTT.

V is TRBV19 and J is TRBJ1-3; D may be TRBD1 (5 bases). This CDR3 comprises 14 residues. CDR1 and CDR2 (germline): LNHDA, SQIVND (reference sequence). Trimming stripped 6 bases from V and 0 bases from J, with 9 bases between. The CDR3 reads CASRQGGSGNTIYF. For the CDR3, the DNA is TGTGCCAGTAGGCAGGGTGGCTCTGGAAACACCATATATTTT.

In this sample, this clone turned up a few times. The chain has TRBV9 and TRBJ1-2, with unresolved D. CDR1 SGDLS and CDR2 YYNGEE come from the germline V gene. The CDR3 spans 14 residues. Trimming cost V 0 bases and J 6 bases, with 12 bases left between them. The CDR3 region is CASSVGAGSHGYTF. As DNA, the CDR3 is TGTGCCAGCAGCGTAGGTGCAGGAAGCCATGGCTACACCTTC.

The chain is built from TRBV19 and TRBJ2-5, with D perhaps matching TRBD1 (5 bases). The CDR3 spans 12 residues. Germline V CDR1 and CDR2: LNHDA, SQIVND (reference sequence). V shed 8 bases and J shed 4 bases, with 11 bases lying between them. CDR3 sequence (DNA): TGTGCCAGTGGCAGGGCGGCAGAGACCCAGTACTTC. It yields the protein CASGRAAETQYF.

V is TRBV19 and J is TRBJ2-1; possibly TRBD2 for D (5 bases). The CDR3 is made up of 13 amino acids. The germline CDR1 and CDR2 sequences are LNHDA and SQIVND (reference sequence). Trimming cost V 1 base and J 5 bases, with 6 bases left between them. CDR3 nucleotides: TGTGCCAGTAGTATAGGGACTCACAATGAGCAGTTCTTC. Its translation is CASSIGTHNEQFF.